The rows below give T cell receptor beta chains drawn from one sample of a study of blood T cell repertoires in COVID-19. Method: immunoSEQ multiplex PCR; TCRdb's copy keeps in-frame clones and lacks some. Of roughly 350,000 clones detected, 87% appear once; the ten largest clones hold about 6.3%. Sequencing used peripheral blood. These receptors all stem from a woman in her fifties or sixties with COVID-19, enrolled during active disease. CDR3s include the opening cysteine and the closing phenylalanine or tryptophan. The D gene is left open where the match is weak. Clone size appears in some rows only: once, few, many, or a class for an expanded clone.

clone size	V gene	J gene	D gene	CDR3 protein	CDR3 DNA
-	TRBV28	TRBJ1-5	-	CASIHHRDRYSNQPQHF	TGTGCCAGCATTCACCACAGGGACCGATATAGCAATCAGCCCCAGCATTTT
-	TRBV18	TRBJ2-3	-	CASSQTEGLSADTQYF	TGTGCCAGCTCCCAAACGGAGGGTCTGTCGGCGGATACGCAGTATTTT
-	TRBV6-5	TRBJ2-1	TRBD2	CASSFSGSFEQFF	TGTGCCAGCAGTTTTAGCGGGAGTTTTGAGCAGTTCTTC
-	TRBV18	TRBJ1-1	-	CASSPRAGAEAFF	TGTGCCAGCTCACCACGAGCGGGGGCTGAAGCTTTCTTT
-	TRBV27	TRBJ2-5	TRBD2	CASSLLTGGSETQYF	TGTGCCAGCAGTTTATTAACGGGGGGTTCAGAGACCCAGTACTTC
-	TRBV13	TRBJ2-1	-	CASSFKGSWARRGYEQFF	TGTGCCAGCAGCTTTAAAGGGAGTTGGGCCCGGAGGGGCTATGAGCAGTTCTTC
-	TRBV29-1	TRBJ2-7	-	CSVGVSDSDDEQYF	TGCAGCGTTGGGGTCTCGGACAGTGACGACGAGCAGTACTTC
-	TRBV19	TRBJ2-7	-	CASSMAGISYEQYF	TGTGCCAGTAGTATGGCGGGGATTTCCTACGAGCAGTACTTC
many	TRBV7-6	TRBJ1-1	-	CASSLAEGGTAFGTEAFF	TGTGCCAGCAGCTTAGCGGAGGGGGGGACGGCGTTCGGCACTGAAGCTTTCTTT
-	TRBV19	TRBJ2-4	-	CASSQPHIADLAKNIQYF	TGTGCCAGTAGTCAGCCCCATATAGCGGACTTAGCCAAAAACATTCAGTACTTC
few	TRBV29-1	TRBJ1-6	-	CSVIEGSSYNSPLHF	TGCAGCGTTATTGAAGGGAGCTCCTATAATTCACCCCTCCACTTT
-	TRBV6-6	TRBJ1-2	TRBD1	CASSYKGTGGYYGYTF	TGTGCCAGCAGTTACAAAGGAACAGGGGGCTACTATGGCTACACCTTC
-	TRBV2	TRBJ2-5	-	CASSGSLVETQYF	TGTGCCAGCAGTGGAAGCCTCGTAGAGACCCAGTACTTC
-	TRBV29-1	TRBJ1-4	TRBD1	CSVPGQGNEKLFF	TGCAGCGTTCCGGGACAGGGGAATGAAAAACTGTTTTTT
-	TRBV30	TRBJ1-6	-	CAWSVGGIAAPLHF	TGTGCCTGGAGTGTAGGAGGGATCGCGGCACCCCTCCACTTT
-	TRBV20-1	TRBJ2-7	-	CSATGSDEQYF	TGCAGTGCTACAGGGTCCGACGAGCAGTACTTC
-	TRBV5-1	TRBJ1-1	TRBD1	CASVQGAGLGTEAFF	TGCGCCAGTGTACAGGGGGCTGGCTTAGGCACTGAAGCTTTCTTT
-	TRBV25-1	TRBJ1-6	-	CASSESQGSYNSPLHF	TGTGCCAGCAGTGAATCGCAGGGCTCCTATAATTCACCCCTCCACTTT
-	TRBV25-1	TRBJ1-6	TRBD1	CASSLPGTGVSPLHF	TGTGCCAGCAGTCTACCCGGGACAGGGGTCTCACCCCTCCACTTT
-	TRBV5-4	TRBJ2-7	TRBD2	CASSTGLAGAAYEQYF	TGTGCCAGCAGCACCGGACTAGCGGGAGCCGCCTACGAGCAGTACTTC
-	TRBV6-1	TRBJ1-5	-	CASSEVSVITPQHF	TGTGCCAGCAGTGAAGTGTCAGTCATTACACCCCAGCATTTT
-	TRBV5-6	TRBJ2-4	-	CASSLVSRQGGNIQYF	TGTGCCAGCAGCTTGGTCAGCCGTCAAGGAGGAAACATTCAGTACTTC
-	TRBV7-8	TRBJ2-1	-	CASRDKGNEQFF	TGTGCCAGCAGGGACAAGGGCAATGAGCAGTTCTTC
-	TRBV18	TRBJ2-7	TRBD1	CASSQGQARTYEQYF	TGTGCCAGCTCACAGGGACAGGCGAGAACGTACGAGCAGTACTTC
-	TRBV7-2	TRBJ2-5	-	CASSSTRQETQYF	TGTGCCAGCAGCTCGACTAGACAAGAGACCCAGTACTTC
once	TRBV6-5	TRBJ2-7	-	CASSSTSLGPYEQYF	TGTGCCAGCAGTTCAACTAGCCTAGGACCCTACGAGCAGTACTTC
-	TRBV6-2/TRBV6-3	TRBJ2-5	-	CASRPDRMYQETQYF	TGTGCCAGCAGACCTGACAGAATGTACCAAGAGACCCAGTACTTC
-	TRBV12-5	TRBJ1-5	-	CASGPDGVQPQHF	TGTGCTAGTGGTCCAGACGGGGTACAGCCCCAGCATTTT
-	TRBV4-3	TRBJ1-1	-	CASSQVWRSGAEDTEAFF	TGCGCCAGCAGCCAGGTGTGGCGTAGCGGCGCCGAGGACACTGAAGCTTTCTTT
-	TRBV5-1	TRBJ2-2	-	CASKKETTGELFF	TGCGCCAGCAAGAAGGAGACCACCGGGGAGCTGTTTTTT
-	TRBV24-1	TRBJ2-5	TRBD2	CATSDFSTSGSETQYF	TGTGCCACCAGTGATTTTTCTACTAGCGGGAGTGAGACCCAGTACTTC
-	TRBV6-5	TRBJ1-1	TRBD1	CASRSNRGDYTEAFF	TGTGCCAGCAGATCAAACAGGGGGGATTACACTGAAGCTTTCTTT
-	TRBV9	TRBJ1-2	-	CASSPKETPNYGYTF	TGTGCCAGCAGCCCAAAGGAGACCCCTAACTATGGCTACACCTTC
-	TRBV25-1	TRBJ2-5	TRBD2	CASSELTGGPLQETQYF	TGTGCCAGCAGTGAACTAACGGGAGGGCCTTTACAAGAGACCCAGTACTTC
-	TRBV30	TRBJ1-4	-	CAWSVLRGTNEKLFF	TGTGCCTGGAGTGTACTTCGGGGGACTAATGAAAAACTGTTTTTT
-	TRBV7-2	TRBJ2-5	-	CASSAGTGGETQYF	TGTGCCAGCAGCGCCGGGACTGGCGGAGAGACCCAGTACTTC
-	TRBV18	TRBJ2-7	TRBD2	CASSPLGGTSGRYEQYF	TGTGCCAGCTCACCACTGGGTGGGACTAGCGGGAGGTACGAGCAGTACTTC
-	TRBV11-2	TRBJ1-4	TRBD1	CASGPGQGFEKLFF	TGTGCCAGCGGACCGGGACAGGGGTTTGAAAAACTGTTTTTT
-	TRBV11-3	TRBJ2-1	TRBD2	CASSFRIAGGYNEQFF	TGTGCCAGCAGCTTTAGGATAGCGGGAGGGTACAATGAGCAGTTCTTC
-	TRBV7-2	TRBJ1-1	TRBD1	CASSPTGGVNTEAFF	TGTGCCAGCAGCCCTACAGGGGGCGTGAACACTGAAGCTTTCTTT
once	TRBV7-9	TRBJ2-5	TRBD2	CASSLALAGKETQYF	TGTGCCAGCAGCTTAGCGCTAGCGGGAAAAGAGACCCAGTACTTC
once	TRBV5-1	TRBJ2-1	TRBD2	CASSPRLAGNEQFF	TGCGCCAGCAGCCCCCGGCTAGCGGGGAATGAGCAGTTCTTC
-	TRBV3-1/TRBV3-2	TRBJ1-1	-	CASSQQNGNTEAFF	TGTGCCAGCAGCCAACAAAACGGGAACACTGAAGCTTTCTTT